This paragraph covers one T cell receptor (beta chain) sequence. The sample belongs to a study of cytomegalovirus exposure and HLA in healthy donors. For the study at large: Among the 350 to 400 donors who were genotyped, approximately 76% fell in the genetic ancestry cluster that is associated with self-reported Caucasian donors.

CDR3 length: 11 residues. The V end lost 3 bases, the J end lost 3 bases, and 5 bases lay between the germline ends. The germline CDR1 and CDR2 sequences are SQVTM and ANQGSEA. PCR was performed using 60 Vbeta and 13 Jbeta primers. The protocol was immunoSEQ multiplex PCR, while the TCRdb copy is restricted to in-frame clones and leaves out a portion. The repertoire shows approximately 110,000 clones; the top ten hold approximately 2.6%. This receptor was obtained from a man younger than 45 in good health and CMV-seronegative. The sequenced material came from PBMCs. The rearrangement joins TRBV29-1 to TRBJ2-5; D unresolved. The CDR3 DNA reads as TGCAGCGTTGACACGGAAGAGACCCAGTACTTC. Translation: CSVDTEETQYF.